Below are 23 T cell receptor beta chains sequenced from a single sample in a study of CD8 T cells in Susac syndrome. Random hexamers served to reverse transcribe roughly 0.45 to 1 ug RNA. Via MiXCR, TCRdb re-called the immunoSEQ multiplex PCR reads, giving one row per CDR3 protein. The sample has about 120,000 distinct CDR3 sequences; around 90% are singletons. The material sequenced was CD4+ T cells from PBMCs. Receptors were obtained from a human donor in good health.

V usage is TRBV7-2 and J usage is TRBJ1-1, with D maybe TRBD1 (5 bases). The CDR3 is made up of 16 amino acids. With 5 bases removed from V and 1 base from J, the gap between germline ends came to 17 bases. Looked up from germline, CDR1 is SGHTA and CDR2 is FQGNSA. The CDR3 DNA is TGTGCCAGCAGCACCCGGGCCGGGACGGGGAACACTGAAGCTTTCTTT. Translation: CASSTRAGTGNTEAFF.

This clonotype occurred once. The J gene is TRBJ2-2, the V gene TRBV3-1, with D perhaps TRBD1 (5 bases). CDR3 length: 13 residues. Germline lookup yields CDR1 LGHDT and CDR2 YNNKEL (reference sequence). Trimming took off 5 bases at V and 5 bases at J, with 9 bases between the two ends. The CDR3 region has the DNA TGTGCCAGCAGCGGACAAAAAACCGGGGAGCTGTTTTTT. The encoded protein is CASSGQKTGELFF.

This chain links TRBV24-1 with TRBJ2-1; D ambiguous. With 4 bases removed from V and 9 bases from J, the gap between germline ends came to 12 bases. CDR1 KGHDR and CDR2 SFDVKD come from the germline V gene. The CDR3 covers 13 residues. The CDR3 is CATSDTVSGEQFF. CDR3 bases: TGTGCCACCAGTGACACGGTTTCAGGTGAGCAGTTCTTC.

The J gene is TRBJ2-2, the V gene TRBV4-2; weak D call: TRBD2 (6 bases). Germline V CDR1 and CDR2: LGHNA, YNFKEQ. This CDR3 is 17 amino acids long. V shed 2 bases and J shed 4 bases, with 17 bases lying between them. DNA for the CDR3: TGTGCCAGCAGCCAACGTCCTGTAGCAGCGGGCACCGGGGAGCTGTTTTTT. Translated: CASSQRPVAAGTGELFF.

The J gene is TRBJ2-7, the V gene TRBV10-3; D uncertain. The CDR3 covers 11 residues. The germline V gene encodes CDR1 ENHRY and CDR2 SYGVKD. With 2 bases removed from V and 2 bases from J, the gap between germline ends came to 1 base. CDR3 sequence reads: CAISEAYEQYF. CDR3 coding DNA: TGTGCCATCAGTGAGGCCTACGAGCAGTACTTC.

The sample holds one count of this clonotype. CDR3 protein: CSVSGTGVNQPQHF. CDR3 in DNA: TGCAGCGTATCCGGGACAGGGGTAAATCAGCCCCAGCATTTT. The V and J genes are TRBV29-1 and TRBJ1-5; 10 bases line up with TRBD1. Germline CDR1 reads SQVTM; CDR2 reads ANQGSEA. The CDR3 runs to 14 residues. With 6 bases clipped from V and 4 bases from J, the junction kept 6 bases outside the gene matches.

The chain joins TRBV29-1 to TRBJ2-1; TRBD2 matches at 7 bases. The CDR3 totals 17 residues. Germline V gene data show CDR1 as SQVTM and CDR2 as ANQGSEA. Trimming cost V 6 bases and J 0 bases; bases outside gene matches: 14. CDR3 DNA sequence: TGCAGCGTCATCCGGGGCGGGAGCGGGGCCTCCTACAATGAGCAGTTCTTC. The encoded protein is CSVIRGGSGASYNEQFF.

The rearrangement links TRBV30 to TRBJ1-2, with a weak D call TRBD1 (5 bases). With 8 bases removed from V and 4 bases from J, the gap between germline ends came to 20 bases. CDR1 is GTSNPN, CDR2 SVGIG, per germline (reference sequence). The CDR3 spans 14 residues. The CDR3 region has the DNA TGTGCCGCCCCGCGAAGGGGAGATCTCTATGGCTACACCTTC. Its protein is CAAPRRGDLYGYTF.

Only a few counts were recorded for this clonotype. The V gene is TRBV4-2, the J gene TRBJ2-7; 16 bases map to TRBD2. CDR1 is LGHNA and CDR2 is YNFKEQ in the germline V gene. This CDR3 comprises 18 residues. Germline trimming cut 1 base from V and 6 bases from J; bases unmatched to any gene: 9. The CDR3 spells CASSQGAGTSGGAGEQYF. The CDR3 DNA is TGTGCCAGCAGCCAAGGGGCCGGGACTAGCGGGGGGGCCGGCGAGCAGTACTTC.

The chain recombines TRBV29-1 with TRBJ2-5, with 9 bases aligning to TRBD1. From germline, CDR1 is SQVTM and CDR2 ANQGSEA. The J segment lost 5 bases and the V segment lost 6 bases, leaving 4 bases of the junction unmatched. This CDR3 is built from 12 residues. The CDR3 loop is CSVDRGRETQYF. The CDR3 nucleotides read TGCAGCGTGGACAGGGGCAGGGAGACCCAGTACTTC.

A few counts support this clonotype. The chain recombines TRBV3-1 with TRBJ2-2; D gene uncertain. Trimming pared 8 bases from V and 6 bases from J, leaving 7 bases between. The CDR3 extends over 11 amino acids. Germline assignment: CDR1 LGHDT and CDR2 YNNKEL (reference sequence). The CDR3 DNA is TGTGCCAGCCATGAAGCCGGGGAGCTGTTTTTT. Protein product: CASHEAGELFF. The full variable domain, its missing parts supplied by reference TRBV3-1 and TRBJ2-2, is DTAVSQTPKYLVTQMGNDKSIKCEQNLGHDTMYWYKQDSKKFLKIMFSYNNKELIINETVPNRFSPKSPDKAHLNLHINSLELGDSAVYFCASHEAGELFFGEGSRLTVL.

V gene TRBV12-5 combines with J gene TRBJ2-2; perhaps TRBD1 as D (6 bases). Per the germline V gene, CDR1 is LGHNT and CDR2 is FRNRAP. The CDR3 contains 16 residues. V was cut by 5 bases and J by 7 bases, with 20 bases left in between. CDR3 DNA: TGTGCTAGTGGTCAACAGACAGGTCCCAGGGTCGGGGAGCTGTTTTTT. This codes for CASGQQTGPRVGELFF.

The chain combines TRBV27 with TRBJ2-3; weak D call: TRBD1 (7 bases). The CDR3 consists of 16 residues. Trimming cost V 5 bases and J 0 bases, with 15 bases left between them. Germline V gene sequence: CDR1 MNHEY, CDR2 SMNVEV (reference sequence). The CDR3 nucleotides are TGTGCCAGCAGTCCCGGAGGGGGCCCTAGCACAGATACGCAGTATTTT. This codes for CASSPGGGPSTDTQYF.

CDR3 nucleotides: TGTGCCACCGGGACTAGCGGGGGGGCCTCTCGAGAGACCCAGTACTTC. This gives the protein CATGTSGGASRETQYF. The chain recombines TRBV2 with TRBJ2-5; 16 bases are a match to TRBD2. The V gene's germline CDR1 is SNHLY and CDR2 FYNNEI. The CDR3 is made up of 16 amino acids. J lost 4 bases, V lost 10 bases, and 9 bases had no gene match.

As for this clonotype: The junction shows a germline mismatch at one end, possibly a read error. This sequence joins TRBV7-9 and TRBJ1-2, with D unresolved. The CDR3 is 12 residues long. The V gene's germline CDR1 is SEHNR and CDR2 FQNEAQ (reference sequence). The DNA of the CDR3 is TGTGCCAGCAGCTTAGTGATAGAACTGCTTCTCTTC. Its protein is CASSLVIELLLF. Supplemented by reference TRBV7-9 and TRBJ1-2, the full variable domain reads DTGVSQNPRHKITKRGQNVTFRCDPISEHNRLYWYRQTLGQGPEFLTYFQNEAQLEKSRLLSDRFSAERPKGSFSTLEIQRTEQGDSAMYLCASSLVIELLLFGSGTRLTVV.

This clonotype was observed a handful of times. The chain carries TRBV29-1 and TRBJ2-7, with TRBD1 identical over 7 bases. Germline V gives CDR1 SQVTM, CDR2 ANQGSEA. Trimming at V came to 2 bases and at J to 5 bases, leaving 6 bases not matched to a gene. The CDR3 is 13 amino acids. This CDR3 is CSVETGQLDEQYF. The CDR3 bases are TGCAGCGTTGAAACGGGACAGCTTGACGAGCAGTACTTC.

V and J are TRBV7-8 and TRBJ2-5; tentative D call: TRBD1 (6 bases). The CDR3 extends over 15 amino acids. Between the trimmed V and J ends, which lost 3 bases and 5 bases, there was a span of 16 bases. Germline V gene lookup returns CDR1 SGHVS and CDR2 FQNEAQ. This CDR3 is CASSFRDRSQETQYF. CDR3 DNA: TGTGCCAGCAGCTTTCGTGACAGGTCGCAGGAGACCCAGTACTTC.

The chain links TRBV3-1 to TRBJ1-1, with D perhaps TRBD1 (5 bases). The CDR3 covers 13 residues. Trimming pared 1 base from V and 8 bases from J, leaving 11 bases between. Germline CDR1 is LGHDT and CDR2 is YNNKEL (reference sequence). The CDR3 DNA follows: TGTGCCAGCAGCCAAGCGGGGGGGAACGAAGCTTTCTTT. Protein: CASSQAGGNEAFF.

CDR3 nucleotide sequence: TGTGCCAGCAGTCAGGACGCCTTTCTGGGCTACACCTTC. Amino acids: CASSQDAFLGYTF. The chain combines TRBV6-6 with TRBJ1-2; the D is unclear. V was clipped by 5 bases and J by 8 bases, with 15 bases between them. This CDR3 has 13 amino acids. Looked up from germline, CDR1 is MNHNY and CDR2 is SVGAGI (reference sequence).

The chain combines TRBV10-3 with TRBJ2-5, with 7 bases identical to TRBD1. The CDR3 is 13 amino acids. Germline V gene sequence: CDR1 ENHRY, CDR2 SYGVKD. The J segment lost 4 bases and the V segment lost 8 bases, leaving 7 bases of the junction unmatched. The CDR3 DNA is TGTGCCATCTCAGACAGGGTCCTAGAGACCCAGTACTTC. It is translated as CAISDRVLETQYF.

This sequence joins TRBV27 and TRBJ1-4, with 7 positions matching TRBD1. The CDR3 consists of 15 residues. With V trimmed by 5 bases and J by 8 bases, 11 bases remained unmatched. Per the germline V gene, CDR1 is MNHEY and CDR2 is SMNVEV (reference sequence). Written as DNA, the CDR3 is TGTGCCAGCAGTCCCTTGACAGGGATGCGGGAAAAACTGTTTTTT. The encoded protein is CASSPLTGMREKLFF.

The V gene is TRBV20-1, the J gene TRBJ1-4; the D is unclear. The CDR3 runs to 13 residues. The V gene's germline CDR1 is DFQATT and CDR2 SNEGSKA (reference sequence). The ends were cut back, 4 bases at V and 4 bases at J, with 10 bases in the middle. CDR3 coding DNA: TGCAGTGCTACGCCCGCGGATAATGAAAAACTGTTTTTT. Translation: CSATPADNEKLFF.

V usage is TRBV19 and J usage is TRBJ1-1; possibly TRBD1 for D (5 bases). The V and J ends lost 7 bases and 9 bases respectively, with 18 bases between them. The length of the CDR3 is 13 residues. Germline loops: CDR1 LNHDA, CDR2 SQIVND (reference sequence). The CDR3 spells CASTLGQGGQAFF. In DNA, the CDR3 is TGTGCCAGTACCCTTGGGCAGGGCGGTCAAGCTTTCTTT.